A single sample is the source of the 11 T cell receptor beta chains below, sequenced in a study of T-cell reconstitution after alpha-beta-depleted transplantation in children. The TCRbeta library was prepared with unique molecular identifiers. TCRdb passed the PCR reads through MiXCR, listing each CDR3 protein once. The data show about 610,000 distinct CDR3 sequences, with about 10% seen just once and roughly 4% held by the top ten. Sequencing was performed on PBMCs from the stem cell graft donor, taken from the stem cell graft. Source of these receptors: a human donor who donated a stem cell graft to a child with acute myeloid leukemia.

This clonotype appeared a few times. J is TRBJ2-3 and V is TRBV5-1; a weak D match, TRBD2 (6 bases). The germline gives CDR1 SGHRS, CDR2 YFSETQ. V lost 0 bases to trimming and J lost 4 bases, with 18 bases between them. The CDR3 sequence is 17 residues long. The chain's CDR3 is CASSLASGSGGSDTQYF. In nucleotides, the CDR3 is TGCGCCAGCAGCTTGGCCTCCGGTAGCGGCGGGTCAGATACGCAGTATTTT.

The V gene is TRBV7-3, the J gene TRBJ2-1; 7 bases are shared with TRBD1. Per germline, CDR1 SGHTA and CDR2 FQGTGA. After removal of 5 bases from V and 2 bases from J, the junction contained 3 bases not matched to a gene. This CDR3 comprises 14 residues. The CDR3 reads CASSAGTAYNEQFF. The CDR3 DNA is TGTGCCAGCAGCGCCGGGACAGCCTACAATGAGCAGTTCTTC.

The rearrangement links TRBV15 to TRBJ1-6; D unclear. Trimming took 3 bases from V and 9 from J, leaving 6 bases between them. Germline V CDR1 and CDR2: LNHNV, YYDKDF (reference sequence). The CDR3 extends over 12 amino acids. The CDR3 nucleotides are TGTGCCACCAGCAGGGCCCGTTCACCCCTCCACTTT. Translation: CATSRARSPLHF. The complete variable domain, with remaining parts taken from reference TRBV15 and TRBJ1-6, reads DAMVIQNPRYQVTQFGKPVTLSCSQTLNHNVMYWYQQKSSQAPKLLFHYYDKDFNNEADTPDNFQSRRPNTSFCFLDIRSPGLGDTAMYLCATSRARSPLHFGNGTRLTVT.

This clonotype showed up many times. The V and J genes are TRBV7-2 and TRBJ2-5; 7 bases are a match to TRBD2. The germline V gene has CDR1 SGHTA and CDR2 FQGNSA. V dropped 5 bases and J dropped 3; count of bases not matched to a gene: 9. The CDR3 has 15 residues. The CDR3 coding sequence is TGTGCCAGCAGCGGTCGGATAGCGGGTAAAGAGACCCAGTACTTC. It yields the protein CASSGRIAGKETQYF.

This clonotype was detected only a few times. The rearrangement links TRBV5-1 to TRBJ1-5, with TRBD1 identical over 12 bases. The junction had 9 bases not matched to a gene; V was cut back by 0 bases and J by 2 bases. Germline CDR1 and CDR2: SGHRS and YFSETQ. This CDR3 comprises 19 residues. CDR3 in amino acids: CASSLEGGQGAGGNQPQHF. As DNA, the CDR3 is TGCGCCAGCAGCTTGGAAGGGGGACAGGGGGCGGGAGGCAATCAGCCCCAGCATTTT.

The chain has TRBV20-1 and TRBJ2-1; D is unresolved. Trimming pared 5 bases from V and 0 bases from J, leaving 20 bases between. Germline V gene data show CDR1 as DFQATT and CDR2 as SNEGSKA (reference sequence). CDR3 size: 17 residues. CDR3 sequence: CSASRGSLYSSYNEQFF. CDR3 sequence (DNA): TGCAGTGCTTCGAGAGGCAGCTTATACAGCTCCTACAATGAGCAGTTCTTC.

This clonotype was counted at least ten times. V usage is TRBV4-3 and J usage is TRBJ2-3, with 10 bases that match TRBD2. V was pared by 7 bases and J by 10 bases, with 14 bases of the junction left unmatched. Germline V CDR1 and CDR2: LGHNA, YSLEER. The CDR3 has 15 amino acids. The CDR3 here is CASNVGLADPYPQYF. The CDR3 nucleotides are TGCGCCAGCAATGTTGGACTAGCGGACCCATATCCGCAGTATTTT.

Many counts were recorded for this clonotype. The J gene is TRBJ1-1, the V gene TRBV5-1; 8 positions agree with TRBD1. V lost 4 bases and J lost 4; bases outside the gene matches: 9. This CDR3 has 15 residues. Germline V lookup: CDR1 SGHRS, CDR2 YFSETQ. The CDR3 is CASSGRQGKVTEAFF. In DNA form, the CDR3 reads TGCGCCAGCAGCGGAAGACAGGGGAAGGTCACTGAAGCTTTCTTT. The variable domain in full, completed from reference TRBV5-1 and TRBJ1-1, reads KAGVTQTPRYLIKTRGQQVTLSCSPISGHRSVSWYQQTPGQGLQFLFEYFSETQRNKGNFPGRFSGRQFSNSRSEMNVSTLELGDSALYLCASSGRQGKVTEAFFGQGTRLTVV.

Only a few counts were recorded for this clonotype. CDR3 region: CRILAGASGRKDTQYF. CDR3 DNA sequence: TGCAGGATCTTAGCGGGAGCGTCCGGGCGCAAAGATACGCAGTATTTT. V and J are TRBV20-1 and TRBJ2-3, with TRBD2 identical over 9 bases. The germline V gene encodes CDR1 DFQATT and CDR2 SNEGSKA (reference sequence). This CDR3 comprises 16 residues.

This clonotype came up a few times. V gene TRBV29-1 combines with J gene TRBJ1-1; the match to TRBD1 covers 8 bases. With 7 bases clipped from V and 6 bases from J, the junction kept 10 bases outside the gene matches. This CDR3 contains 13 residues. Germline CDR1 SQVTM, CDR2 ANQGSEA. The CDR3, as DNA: TGCAGCGGGAGACAGGGGAGGGGTTCTGAAGCTTTCTTT. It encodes CSGRQGRGSEAFF.

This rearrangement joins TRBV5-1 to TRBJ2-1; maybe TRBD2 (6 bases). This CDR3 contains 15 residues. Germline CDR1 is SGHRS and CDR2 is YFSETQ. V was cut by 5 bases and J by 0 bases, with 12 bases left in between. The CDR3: CASRGDFRSYNEQFF. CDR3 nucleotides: TGCGCCAGCAGGGGGGACTTCCGCTCCTACAATGAGCAGTTCTTC. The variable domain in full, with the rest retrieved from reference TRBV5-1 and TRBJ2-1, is KAGVTQTPRYLIKTRGQQVTLSCSPISGHRSVSWYQQTPGQGLQFLFEYFSETQRNKGNFPGRFSGRQFSNSRSEMNVSTLELGDSALYLCASRGDFRSYNEQFFGPGTRLTVL.